These 10 T cell receptor beta chains were all obtained from the same sample, sequenced in a study of T cell responses to AZD1222 COVID-19 vaccine. Profiled with immunoSEQ multiplex PCR; TCRdb holds only in-frame clones, not every one. The top ten clones hold about 3% of a sample with around 160,000 clones, about 89% of them seen once. The sequences come from peripheral blood, collected on day 0 of MenACWY control vaccination. Receptor source: an adult in good health.

The genes are TRBV5-5 and TRBJ1-5, with 8 positions matching TRBD1. This CDR3 comprises 14 residues. V shed 2 bases and J 7 bases; nucleotides not matched to a gene: 5. CDR1 is SGHKS and CDR2 is YYEKEE in the germline V gene (reference sequence). The CDR3 reads CASSFRQGFQPQHF. The CDR3 DNA reads as TGTGCCAGCAGCTTTCGACAGGGGTTCCAGCCCCAGCATTTT.

As to this clone: Additional DNA sequences in this sample encode the identical CDR3. CDR3 protein: CASSVGAQETQYF. CDR3 coding DNA: TGTGCCAGCAGCGTAGGGGCTCAAGAGACCCAGTACTTC. The V gene is TRBV9, the J gene TRBJ2-5; D is uncertain. Germline assignment: CDR1 SGDLS and CDR2 YYNGEE. The CDR3 sequence is 13 residues long. V was clipped by 0 bases and J by 2 bases, with 5 bases between them. The full variable domain, in which reference TRBV9 and TRBJ2-5 provide the parts outside the CDR3, is DSGVTQTPKHLITATGQRVTLRCSPRSGDLSVYWYQQSLDQGLQFLIQYYNGEERAKGNILERFSAQQFPDLHSELNLSSLELGDSALYFCASSVGAQETQYFGPGTRLLVL.

The chain carries TRBV7-9 and TRBJ1-3; no reliable D call. CDR1 and CDR2 (germline): SEHNR, FQNEAQ (reference sequence). Trimming took off 7 bases at V and 5 bases at J, with 6 bases between the two ends. The CDR3 is made up of 11 amino acids. CDR3 region: CASNLRNTIYF. In nucleotides, the CDR3 is TGTGCCAGCAACCTCAGAAACACCATATATTTT.

The chain recombines TRBV28 with TRBJ1-2; TRBD1 matches 9 bases. The V gene end was trimmed by 6 bases and the J gene end by 7 bases; junction bases not matched to a gene: 9. The germline V gene encodes CDR1 MDHEN and CDR2 SYDVKM. CDR3 length: 14 amino acids. CDR3 nucleotides: TGTGCCAGCAGCGGGGGGACAGGGAGTCTTGGCTACACCTTC. This codes for CASSGGTGSLGYTF.

The V call is TRBV5-6, the J call TRBJ1-4, with 8 bases lining up with TRBD1. V lost 5 bases, J lost 6 bases, and 18 bases stayed unmatched. This CDR3 is built from 18 residues. CDR1 SGHDT and CDR2 YYEEEE come from the germline V gene. DNA for the CDR3: TGTGCCAGCAGTCCGCCACGTAGACAGGGGAGATTATATGAAAAACTGTTTTTT. Protein: CASSPPRRQGRLYEKLFF.

This chain uses TRBV7-3 with TRBJ2-3; D is ambiguous. V was clipped by 3 bases and J by 2 bases, with 9 bases between them. CDR1 and CDR2 from the germline V gene are SGHTA and FQGTGA. The CDR3 sequence is 14 residues long. CDR3 residues: CASSLRGNTDTQYF. The CDR3 nucleotides read TGTGCCAGCAGCTTGCGAGGAAACACAGATACGCAGTATTTT.

CDR3 residues: CASSSGQGRGRTDTQYF. The CDR3 nucleotides are TGTGCCAGCAGTTCCGGACAGGGAAGAGGGCGCACAGATACGCAGTATTTT. This chain joins TRBV27 and TRBJ2-3, with 8 bases that match TRBD1. The germline CDR1 and CDR2 sequences are MNHEY and SMNVEV (reference sequence). CDR3 length: 17 residues. Trimming removed 4 bases from V and 1 base from J; junction bases left unmatched: 10.

In DNA, the CDR3 is TGTGCCTGGAGTGTTACGGAGGGGGCCTATGGCTACACCTTC. Its translation: CAWSVTEGAYGYTF. V is TRBV30 and J is TRBJ1-2, with TRBD1 identical over 7 bases. Trimming took 0 bases from V and 4 from J; bases not matched to a gene: 5. The length of the CDR3 is 14 residues. Germline V gives CDR1 GTSNPN, CDR2 SVGIG (reference sequence).

V gene TRBV2 combines with J gene TRBJ1-1; D may be TRBD1 (6 bases). CDR3 length: 14 amino acids. Germline assignment: CDR1 SNHLY and CDR2 FYNNEI. V gave up 6 bases and J gave up 0 bases, with 11 bases separating them. CDR3 region: CASSQQGVNTEAFF. CDR3 in DNA: TGTGCCAGCAGCCAACAGGGAGTGAACACTGAAGCTTTCTTT.

This chain connects TRBV5-1 to TRBJ2-1, with D hard to call. V was shortened by 0 bases and J by 3 bases, with 10 bases between the two germline ends. Germline V CDR1 and CDR2: SGHRS, YFSETQ. CDR3 size: 15 residues. In DNA, the CDR3 is TGCGCCAGCAGCTTGGCTTCGGCCCTCTACAATGAGCAGTTCTTC. It translates to CASSLASALYNEQFF.